This T cell receptor beta chain was recovered during a study of cytomegalovirus exposure and HLA in healthy donors. The study ran its PCR with 60 Vbeta and 13 Jbeta primers. Sequencing used immunoSEQ multiplex PCR; TCRdb keeps in-frame clones, though not all of them. The sample carries about 120,000 clones, 75% to 90% recorded once. The study's findings and limits: HLA restriction was apparent for most CMV-associated TCR beta chains in a later analysis. Cytomegalovirus association was listed for about 160 TCR beta chains.

On this clone itself: Antigen: not known.

Trimming at V came to 4 bases and at J to 4 bases, leaving 15 bases not matched to a gene. Germline V CDR1 and CDR2: SGDLS, YYNGEE. The CDR3 totals 19 residues. This TCR derives from a male donor in good health and CMV-seronegative. This chain connects TRBV9 to TRBJ2-1; 12 bases fit TRBD2. Material for sequencing was PBMCs. The CDR3 DNA reads TGTGCCAGCAGCCGAGAATGGCTAGCGGGAGGGGGAATTTACAATGAGCAGTTCTTC. It translates to CASSREWLAGGGIYNEQFF.